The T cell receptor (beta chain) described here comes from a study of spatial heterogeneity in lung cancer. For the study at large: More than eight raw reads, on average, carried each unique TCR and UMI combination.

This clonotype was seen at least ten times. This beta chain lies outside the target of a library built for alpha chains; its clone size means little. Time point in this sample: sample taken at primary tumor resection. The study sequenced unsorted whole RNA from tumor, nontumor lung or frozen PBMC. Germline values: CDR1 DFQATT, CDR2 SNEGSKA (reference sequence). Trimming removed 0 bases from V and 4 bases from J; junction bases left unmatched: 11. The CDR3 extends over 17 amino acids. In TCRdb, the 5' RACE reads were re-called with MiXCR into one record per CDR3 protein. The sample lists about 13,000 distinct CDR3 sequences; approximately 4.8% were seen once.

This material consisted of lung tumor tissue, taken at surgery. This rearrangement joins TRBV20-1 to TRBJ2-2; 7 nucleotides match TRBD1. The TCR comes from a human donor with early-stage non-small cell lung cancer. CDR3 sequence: CSARDAARQGATGELFF. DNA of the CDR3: TGCAGTGCTAGAGATGCCGCTAGACAGGGAGCCACCGGGGAGCTGTTTTTT.